Sequencing of this TCR beta chain was carried out in a study of T cell responses to AZD1222 COVID-19 vaccine (TCRdb year 2021). With respect to the entire study: A total of over 230 trial participants underwent TCR sequencing, of whom under 220 had received two doses of AZD1222 and around 25 had received two doses of the MenACWY control vaccine. Trial participants were enrolled into age subgroups of 18-55, 56-69 and 70-plus years, which contained roughly 150, 30 and 60 TCR-sequenced participants, respectively. General findings and caveats noted by the study authors: Epitopes outside the regions mutated in the B.1.351 and B.1.1.7 variants were reportedly recognized by nearly half of the unique spike-specific TCRs. Conclusions about previously exposed vaccinees are limited because only six or seven AZD1222 recipients were SARS-CoV-2 seropositive at baseline. Spike-specific TCR breadth and depth rose significantly after two AZD1222 doses compared with day 0 and with MenACWY recipients. Most participants were white British and females outnumbered males, and the authors suggested that clonal diversity may have been underestimated. The 56-69-year group was small, and its depth increase did not reach significance, likely because of low power. Because no day 14 peak-response samples were available, the repertoires could be characterized only after the peak T cell response. CD4 TCRs associated with the vaccine covered the entire spike protein, and the dominant responses were in regions 160-218 and 743-854.

To note about this clone: Its binding antigen is unknown. No base quality values were provided; no much bigger clone lies one nucleotide off.

The CDR3 runs 16 residues from the cysteine to the phenylalanine. Here the CDR3 DNA is all that survives: 48 bases in frame from base 1. Trimming removed 1 base from V and 0 bases from J, leaving 13 bases between the germline ends. CDR1 and CDR2, per the germline V gene, are SGHRS and YFSETQ. The sample's time point label is to be understood as: about 28 days (+/-7) after the second vaccine dose. AZD1222 recipients whose second dose came at about 4 weeks and those whose second dose came at about 12 weeks were combined into one group, since spike-specific TCR depth and breadth did not differ between the two schedules. The vaccinee samples were drawn from two UK trials, COV001 and COV002, one of which was a single-blind randomized controlled phase 2/3 trial testing AZD1222 (ChAdOx1 nCoV-19) in healthy adults. For TCRbeta chain sequencing, PBMC samples from trial participants were taken at day 0 and at day 28 after the second dose.

The CDR3 regions of human TCRbeta chains were subjected to immunosequencing. As for the authors' bioinformatics: Repertoire TCRs were checked for matches against a reference library of SARS-CoV-2-specific TCRs that had been generated using the MIRA antigen-specificity platform. Breadth meant the fraction of unique TCRs that were SARS-CoV-2-associated, whereas depth meant the fraction of total T cells that were SARS-CoV-2-associated. Each spike-specific TCR was assigned to its reactive spike region and to a CD4 or CD8 class using the MIRA data. Log10-transformed breadth and depth values were compared by one-way ANOVA with Sidak's multiple comparisons tests. TCRdb carries this immuneACCESS record with in-frame sequences only. Its versions omit some clonotypes, under half of them owing to an unresolved V gene in the studies checked, with the rest unexplained. The DNA gave D and trimming, while V, J and clone size come from that table. In all, the sample holds roughly 120,000 clones, and about 82% of those were seen once. The ten biggest clones cover roughly 18% of the sample.

The receptor's source is an adult who received the AZD1222 COVID-19 vaccine. The source was peripheral blood, collected 28 days after the second AZD1222 dose. The sequence joins TRBV5-1 to TRBJ1-1; the D gene assignment is ambiguous. Read as DNA, the sequence is TGCGCCAGCAGCTTGTCAGTTTCCCTCATGAACACTGAAGCTTTCTTT. Translation gives CASSLSVSLMNTEAFF. With all but the CDR3 taken from the reference TRBV5-1 and TRBJ1-1 genes, the full variable domain is: KAGVTQTPRYLIKTRGQQVTLSCSPISGHRSVSWYQQTPGQGLQFLFEYFSETQRNKGNFPGRFSGRQFSNSRSEMNVSTLELGDSALYLCASSLSVSLMNTEAFFGQGTRLTVV.